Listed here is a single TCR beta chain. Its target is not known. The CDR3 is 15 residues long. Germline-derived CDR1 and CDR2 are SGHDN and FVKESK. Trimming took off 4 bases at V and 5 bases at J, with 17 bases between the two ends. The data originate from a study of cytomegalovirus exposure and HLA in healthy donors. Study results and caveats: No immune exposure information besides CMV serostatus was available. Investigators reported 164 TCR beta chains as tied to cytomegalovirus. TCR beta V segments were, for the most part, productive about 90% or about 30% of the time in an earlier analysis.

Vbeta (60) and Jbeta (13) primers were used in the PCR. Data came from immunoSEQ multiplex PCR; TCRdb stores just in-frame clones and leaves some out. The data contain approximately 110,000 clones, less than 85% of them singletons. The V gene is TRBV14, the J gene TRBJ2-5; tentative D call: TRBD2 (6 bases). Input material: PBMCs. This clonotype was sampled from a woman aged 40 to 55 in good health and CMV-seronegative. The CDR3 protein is CASSRGTALGETQYF. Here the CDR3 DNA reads TGTGCCAGCAGCCGCGGGACCGCGTTGGGGGAGACCCAGTACTTC.